This passage covers 18 T cell receptor beta chains from one sample sequenced in a study of blood T cells in healthy people across ages. Primed by a sample-barcoded 5' primer and a J-beta primer mix, a second PCR proceeded for roughly 7 to 11 cycles. MiXCR was run by TCRdb on the 5' RACE reads, yielding one entry per CDR3 protein. The data contain roughly 640,000 distinct CDR3 sequences, approximately 30% of them singletons. Sequenced: blood. The receptors stem from a woman aged 80 or older in good health.

This clonotype was found many times. The chain combines TRBV7-8 with TRBJ2-1, with D maybe TRBD2 (6 bases). Germline assignment: CDR1 SGHVS and CDR2 FQNEAQ. The CDR3 is made up of 14 amino acids. The germline V and J ends were trimmed by 4 bases and 7 bases, with 14 bases remaining between them. DNA of the CDR3: TGTGCCAGCAGCTACCCCCTTGGGAGGAATGAGCAGTTCTTC. It is translated as CASSYPLGRNEQFF.

This clonotype was counted between two and nine times. The rearrangement joins TRBV7-2 to TRBJ1-2, with unresolved D. CDR1 is SGHTA and CDR2 is FQGNSA in the germline V gene. Trimming took off 1 base at V and 8 bases at J, with 11 bases between the two ends. The CDR3 is 13 residues long. CDR3 bases: TGTGCCAGCAGCTTAGAGGGCCGAGGGGGCTACACCTTC. Translation: CASSLEGRGGYTF.

The chain is built from TRBV4-3 and TRBJ2-5; no clear D gene. CDR1 is LGHNA and CDR2 is YSLEER in the germline V gene. V shed 0 bases and J shed 1 base, with 6 bases lying between them. The CDR3 runs to 14 residues. CDR3 loop: CASSQDGVQETQYF. The DNA of the CDR3 is TGCGCCAGCAGCCAAGATGGAGTCCAAGAGACCCAGTACTTC.

This clonotype was detected many times. The chain is built from TRBV5-6 and TRBJ1-5; D unclear. The CDR3 is 14 amino acids. Per the germline V gene, CDR1 is SGHDT and CDR2 is YYEEEE. Trimming shortened V by 4 bases and J by 5 bases, and 13 bases separated the two germline ends. In DNA form, the CDR3 reads TGTGCCAGCAGCGGGTCCATGTTGGATCAGCCCCAGCATTTT. This codes for CASSGSMLDQPQHF. Using reference TRBV5-6 and TRBJ1-5 for the parts outside the CDR3, the full variable domain is DAGVTQSPTHLIKTRGQQVTLRCSPKSGHDTVSWYQQALGQGPQFIFQYYEEEERQRGNFPDRFSGHQFPNYSSELNVNALLLGDSALYLCASSGSMLDQPQHFGDGTRLSIL.

This clonotype has just a few counts. The J gene is TRBJ2-1, the V gene TRBV6-5; 9 nucleotides match TRBD2. Germline CDR1 and CDR2: MNHEY and SVGAGI. This CDR3 region has 15 residues. V shed 7 bases and J 9 bases; nucleotides not matched to a gene: 13. The CDR3 reads CASTGSRGGRIEQFF. Written as DNA, the CDR3 is TGTGCCAGCACTGGATCGCGGGGGGGCCGTATTGAGCAGTTCTTC.

The chain recombines TRBV5-1 with TRBJ1-5, with D maybe TRBD1 (5 bases). CDR3 length: 13 amino acids. Deletions cut 3 bases from V and 4 bases from J, with 8 bases between. The germline V gene encodes CDR1 SGHRS and CDR2 YFSETQ. The CDR3 region is CASSWQGNQPQHF. Written as DNA, the CDR3 is TGCGCCAGCAGCTGGCAGGGAAATCAGCCCCAGCATTTT.

In this sample, this clonotype turned up many times. The chain is built from TRBV2 and TRBJ1-5; maybe TRBD1 (5 bases). V gave up 7 bases and J gave up 5 bases, with 9 bases separating them. Germline V gene sequence: CDR1 SNHLY, CDR2 FYNNEI. The CDR3 has 12 amino acids. CDR3 protein: CASTLGDQPQHF. The DNA of the CDR3 is TGTGCCAGCACCCTGGGGGATCAGCCCCAGCATTTT.

For this clonotype: This may be a read error, as it is one base from a much larger clone. V is TRBV7-2 and J is TRBJ1-2; D gene unclear. CDR1 and CDR2 (germline): SGHTA, FQGNSA. The CDR3 loop spans 14 amino acids. Written as DNA, the CDR3 is TGTGCCAACAGCTCCCCGACGACCTACTATGGCTACACCTTC. Its protein is CANSSPTTYYGYTF. Filled out from reference TRBV7-2 and TRBJ1-2, the complete variable domain reads GAGVSQSPSNKVTEKGKDVELRCDPISGHTALYWYRQSLGQGLEFLIYFQGNSAPDKSGLPSDRFSAERTGGSVSTLTIQRTQQEDSAVYLCANSSPTTYYGYTFGSGTRLTVV.

This clonotype was found a few times. CDR3 sequence (DNA): TGTGCCACCAGCACGAGCGCCAGGGCGGAAGAAAAACTGTTTTTT. It is translated as CATSTSARAEEKLFF. The rearrangement uses TRBV15 and TRBJ1-4; D possibly corresponds to TRBD1 (5 bases). The CDR3 consists of 15 residues. The germline gives CDR1 LNHNV, CDR2 YYDKDF (reference sequence). Between the trimmed V and J ends, which lost 4 bases and 8 bases, there was a span of 17 bases.

This clonotype was seen repeatedly, ten times or more. V usage is TRBV29-1 and J usage is TRBJ2-7; TRBD2 might be the D (6 bases). Germline CDR1 SQVTM, CDR2 ANQGSEA. The V gene lost 3 bases and the J gene lost 10 bases, with 10 bases spanning the gap. CDR3 length: 10 residues. CDR3 residues: CSVEGGTQYF. CDR3 DNA: TGCAGCGTTGAGGGGGGTACCCAGTACTTC.

The V and J genes are TRBV20-1 and TRBJ1-6; no clear D. Germline CDR1 reads DFQATT; CDR2 reads SNEGSKA (reference sequence). V was pared by 3 bases and J by 0 bases, with 9 bases between. The CDR3 is 15 residues long. CDR3 sequence: CSASPISSYNSPLHF. The CDR3 DNA is TGCAGTGCTAGCCCTATTAGCTCCTATAATTCACCCCTCCACTTT.

With respect to this clonotype: A much larger clone lies a single base off, so this may be a read error. The chain carries TRBV6-2 or TRBV6-3 and TRBJ2-3; TRBD2 might be the D (5 bases). This CDR3 has 13 residues. Trimming removed 2 bases at V and 4 bases at J, with 7 bases between. Per germline, CDR1 MNHEY and CDR2 SVGEGT. CDR3 residues: CASSYKGADTQYF. Written as DNA, the CDR3 is TGTGCCAGCAGTTACAAGGGAGCAGATACGCAGTATTTT.

This clonotype was picked up many times. The rearrangement joins TRBV5-1 to TRBJ2-1; D is ambiguous. CDR1 is SGHRS and CDR2 is YFSETQ in the germline V gene. The CDR3 loop spans 14 amino acids. The V end was cut by 0 bases, the J end by 5 bases, with 9 bases between. The CDR3 bases are TGCGCCAGCAGCTTGGAGCATCTTAACAATGAGCAGTTCTTC. This codes for CASSLEHLNNEQFF.

This clonotype was seen a handful of times. Being one base from a much bigger clone, this may be a read error. The V and J genes are TRBV28 and TRBJ1-2, with TRBD1 matching 10 bases. CDR3 length equals 14 residues. Germline values: CDR1 MDHEN, CDR2 SYDVKM. CDR3 protein: CASTPRDRGHGCTF. The DNA of the CDR3 is TGTGCCAGCACTCCCCGGGACAGGGGCCATGGCTGCACCTTC.

The chain employs TRBV20-1 and TRBJ2-7; D is unclear. CDR3 length: 12 residues. The V end was cut by 3 bases, the J end by 2 bases, with 8 bases between. Germline assignment: CDR1 DFQATT and CDR2 SNEGSKA (reference sequence). CDR3: CSASSAPYEQYF. Written as DNA, the CDR3 is TGCAGTGCTAGTTCGGCACCCTACGAGCAGTACTTC.

The chain is built from TRBV27 and TRBJ2-2, with 8 nucleotides matching TRBD2. This CDR3 has 16 amino acids. The V gene end was trimmed by 6 bases and the J gene end by 4 bases; junction bases not matched to a gene: 10. Germline V gene data show CDR1 as MNHEY and CDR2 as SMNVEV (reference sequence). The CDR3 here is CASRLGQRGFTGELFF. CDR3 nucleotides: TGTGCCAGCAGACTGGGCCAGCGGGGGTTCACCGGGGAGCTGTTTTTT.

Worth noting for this clonotype: At one of its ends the junction is not consistent with the germline gene, which may arise from a read error. The V and J genes are TRBV6-6 and TRBJ2-5; 9 bases line up with TRBD1. The last part of the DNA fits TRBJ2-7 better; the J call may be wrong. The CDR3 runs to 15 residues. Germline V gene lookup returns CDR1 MNHNY and CDR2 SVGAGI (reference sequence). CDR3 nucleotide sequence: TGTGCCGGCAGTTACTCGACGACAGGGGGGCTCGAGCAGTACTTC. Its translation is CAGSYSTTGGLEQYF.

The gene calls are TRBV2 and TRBJ2-6; no firm D call. Germline-derived CDR1 and CDR2 are SNHLY and FYNNEI. The CDR3 runs 16 residues. V lost 4 bases and J 1 base, leaving 11 bases between the germline ends. The CDR3 here is CASSVRFGSGANVLTF. CDR3 DNA sequence: TGTGCCAGCAGTGTAAGATTCGGGTCTGGGGCCAACGTCCTGACTTTC. The whole variable domain, remainder taken from reference TRBV2 and TRBJ2-6, is EPEVTQTPSHQVTQMGQEVILRCVPISNHLYFYWYRQILGQKVEFLVSFYNNEISEKSEIFDDQFSVERPDGSNFTLKIRSTKLEDSAMYFCASSVRFGSGANVLTFGAGSRLTVL.